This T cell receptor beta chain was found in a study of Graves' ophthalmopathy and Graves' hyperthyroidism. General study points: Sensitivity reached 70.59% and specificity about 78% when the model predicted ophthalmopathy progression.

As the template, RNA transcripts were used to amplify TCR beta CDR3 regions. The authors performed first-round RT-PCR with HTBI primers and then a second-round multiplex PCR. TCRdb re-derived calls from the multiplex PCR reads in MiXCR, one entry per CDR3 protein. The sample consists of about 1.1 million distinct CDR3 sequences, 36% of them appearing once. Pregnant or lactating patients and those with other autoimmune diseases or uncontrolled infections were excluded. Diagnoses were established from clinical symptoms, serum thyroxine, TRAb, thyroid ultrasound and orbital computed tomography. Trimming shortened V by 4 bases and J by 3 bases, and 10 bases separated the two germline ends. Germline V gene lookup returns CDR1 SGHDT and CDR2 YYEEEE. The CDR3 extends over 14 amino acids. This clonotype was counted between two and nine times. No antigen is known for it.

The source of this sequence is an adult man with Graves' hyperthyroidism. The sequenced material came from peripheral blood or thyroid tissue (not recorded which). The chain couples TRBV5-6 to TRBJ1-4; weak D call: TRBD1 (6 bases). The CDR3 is CASSRQDPNEKLFF. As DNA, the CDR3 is TGTGCCAGCAGCCGACAGGATCCTAATGAAAAACTGTTTTTT. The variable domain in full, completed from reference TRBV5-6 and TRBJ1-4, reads DAGVTQSPTHLIKTRGQQVTLRCSPKSGHDTVSWYQQALGQGPQFIFQYYEEEERQRGNFPDRFSGHQFPNYSSELNVNALLLGDSALYLCASSRQDPNEKLFFGSGTQLSVL.